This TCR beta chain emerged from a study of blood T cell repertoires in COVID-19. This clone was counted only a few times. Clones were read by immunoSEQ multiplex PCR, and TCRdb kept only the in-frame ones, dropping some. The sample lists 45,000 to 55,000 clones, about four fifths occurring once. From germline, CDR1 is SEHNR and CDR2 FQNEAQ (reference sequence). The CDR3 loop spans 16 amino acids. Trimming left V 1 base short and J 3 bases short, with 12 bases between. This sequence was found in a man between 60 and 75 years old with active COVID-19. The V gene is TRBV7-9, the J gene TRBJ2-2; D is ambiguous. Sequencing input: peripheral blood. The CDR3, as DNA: TGTGCCAGCAGCTTAGAGGCCTATGCGGACACCGGGGAGCTGTTTTTT. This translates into CASSLEAYADTGELFF.